Listed here are 12 T cell receptor beta chains from one sample, sequenced in a study of tumor and adjacent non-tumor tissue in lung cancer. RNA was extracted from bulk tissue without any cell sorting. The normal lung tissue was taken more than 3 cm from the tumor edge. TCRbeta libraries were built with three rounds of nested PCR, modified from ARM-PCR. TCRdb used MiXCR to reprocess the multiplex PCR reads, holding one entry per CDR3 protein. The data hold more than 55,000 distinct CDR3 sequences, with approximately 73% observed a single time. Sequenced sample: distant non-tumor lung tissue. All receptors derive from a man between 60 and 70 years old with non-small cell lung cancer.

As to this clonotype: Compared with germline, one end of the junction differs, possibly owing to a read error. This chain links TRBV11-3 with TRBJ2-3; 9 nucleotides agree with TRBD2. In germline, CDR1 is SGHNT, CDR2 YENEEA. The CDR3 has 16 residues. The CDR3 here is CASSPETSGVTDTHYF. In DNA, the CDR3 is TGTGCCAGCAGCCCAGAGACTAGCGGTGTCACAGATACGCACTATTTT.

Worth noting for this clonotype: The junction does not match germline at one end; this may be a read error. The chain combines TRBV6-1 with TRBJ2-3, with D hard to call. CDR1 is MNHNS, CDR2 SASEGT, per germline. CDR3 size: 15 residues. The CDR3 loop reads CASNELQSSTDARYF. CDR3 nucleotide sequence: TGTGCCAGCAATGAACTTCAGAGTAGCACAGATGCGCGGTATTTT.

A remark on this clonotype: One end of the junction varies from germline; a read error may be responsible. The chain uses TRBV28 and TRBJ2-6; tentative D call: TRBD1 (5 bases). The CDR3 loop spans 13 amino acids. Germline-derived CDR1 and CDR2 are MDHEN and SYDVKM. CDR3 residues: CSSKLSGANVQTF. The CDR3 coding sequence is TGTTCCAGCAAACTCTCTGGGGCCAACGTCCAGACTTTC. Supplemented by reference TRBV28 and TRBJ2-6, the full variable domain reads DVKVTQSSRYLVKRTGEKVFLECVQDMDHENMFWYRQDPGLGLRLIYFSYDVKMKEKGDIPEGYSVSREKKERFSLILESASTNQTSMYLCSSKLSGANVQTFGAGSRLTVL.

A word on this clonotype: One end of the junction varies from germline; a read error may be responsible. V usage is TRBV28 and J usage is TRBJ2-6, with 9 nucleotides matching TRBD1. The CDR3 is 19 residues long. Germline V gene sequence: CDR1 MDHEN, CDR2 SYDVKM. CDR3 region: CTSSMETGQGRAGANVLTF. Here the CDR3 DNA reads TGTACCAGCAGTATGGAGACCGGACAGGGGAGGGCTGGGGCCAACGTCCTGACTTTC.

Remarks on this clonotype: The junction does not match germline at one end; this may be a read error. The V gene is TRBV11-1, the J gene TRBJ2-2, with D possibly being TRBD2 (5 bases). CDR3 length: 14 residues. Germline assignment: CDR1 SGHAT and CDR2 FQDESV (reference sequence). Here the CDR3 DNA reads TGTACCAGCATCTATACTATTGGCACCGGGGAGCTGTTCTTT. Translated: CTSIYTIGTGELFF.

Note on this clonotype: A read error may account for a junction end that differs from germline. V and J are TRBV24-1 and TRBJ1-2; D not certain. CDR3 length equals 15 residues. Germline V gene data show CDR1 as KGHDR and CDR2 as SFDVKD. CDR3 region: CDTRDHSASPNGYTF. Here the CDR3 DNA reads TGTGACACCAGAGATCATTCGGCGAGCCCGAATGGCTACACCTTC.

This clonotype appeared many times. The chain has TRBV7-8 and TRBJ2-1; 10 nucleotides align to TRBD2. CDR1 SGHVS and CDR2 FQNEAQ come from the germline V gene. Losses at the gene ends were 5 bases for V and 9 bases for J; bases not matched to a gene: 16. This CDR3 comprises 17 residues. The CDR3 DNA follows: TGTGCCAGCAGCACCCGGCCCGGGCTAGCGGGAGTCGGTGAGCAGTTCTTC. Encoded protein: CASSTRPGLAGVGEQFF.

This clonotype has just one count. One junction end does not reproduce the germline sequence, and a read error may be involved. The chain joins TRBV12-3 or TRBV12-4 to TRBJ1-1; D remains unclear. The CDR3 extends over 13 amino acids. CDR3 DNA sequence: TGTGACAGCAGCCTATCCACGAGTACTGGAGCTTTCTTT. Translating it yields CDSSLSTSTGAFF.

Comment on this clonotype: Germline is not matched at one junction end, which may reflect a read error. The chain carries TRBV6-5 and TRBJ2-1; the D gene is possibly TRBD2 (5 bases). The length of the CDR3 is 15 residues. Germline V lookup: CDR1 MNHEY, CDR2 SVGAGI. The CDR3 is CASGQDWNADGEQFF. CDR3 DNA sequence: TGTGCCAGCGGGCAGGACTGGAACGCTGATGGGGAGCAGTTCTTT.

CDR3 nucleotide sequence: TGCGCCAGCAGTAAGTGGACAGGAGGCTATGAGCAGTACTTC. This codes for CASSKWTGGYEQYF. The chain has TRBV23-1 and TRBJ2-7; 7 nucleotides line up with TRBD1. TRBV23-1 is an ORF; its function is uncertain. The CDR3 extends over 14 amino acids. V shed 5 bases and J 7 bases; nucleotides not matched to a gene: 11.

The V gene is TRBV6-5, the J gene TRBJ2-7; D possibly corresponds to TRBD1 (6 bases). Per the germline V gene, CDR1 is MNHEY and CDR2 is SVGAGI. This CDR3 has 11 residues. The germline V and J ends were trimmed by 7 bases and 6 bases, with 10 bases remaining between them. CDR3 sequence: CASIRGCEQYF. For the CDR3, the DNA is TGTGCCAGCATCAGGGGCTGCGAGCAGTACTTC.

About this clonotype itself: Sequence at one end of the junction differs from germline and may be a read error. The rearrangement uses TRBV6-5 and TRBJ2-1; D is ambiguous. CDR1 MNHEY and CDR2 SVGAGI come from the germline V gene. The CDR3 runs to 14 residues. The CDR3 region is CANSYSEEYNEQLF. CDR3 DNA: TGTGCCAACAGTTACTCCGAGGAGTACAATGAGCAGCTCTTC.